These 21 T cell receptor beta chains originate from one sample sequenced in a study of shared clonotypes between healthy human individuals. Profiled with immunoSEQ multiplex PCR; TCRdb holds only in-frame clones, not every one. This sample has hundreds of thousands of clones, with 92% found just once. Naive-designated CD8 cells lacked CD45RO, were positively enriched for CCR7, and omitted terminally differentiated effector memory CD45RA+ cells. Sequenced: naive CD8+ T cells sorted from blood. Every receptor here comes from a man aged 25-40 years in good health.

This clone is a singleton in its sample. The chain recombines TRBV7-6 with TRBJ1-3; 8 nucleotides match TRBD1. This CDR3 has 16 amino acids. Germline lookup yields CDR1 SGHVS and CDR2 FNYEAQ. The J segment lost 3 bases and the V segment lost 0 bases, leaving 4 bases of the junction unmatched. Here the CDR3 reads CASSLAQGAFGNTIYF. The CDR3 DNA reads as TGTGCCAGCAGCTTAGCCCAGGGGGCCTTTGGAAACACCATATATTTT.

This chain uses TRBV19 with TRBJ2-7, with 8 bases that match TRBD2. Germline CDR1 reads LNHDA; CDR2 reads SQIVND (reference sequence). V gave up 3 bases and J gave up 4 bases; unmatched junction bases: 8. The CDR3 consists of 15 residues. This chain's CDR3 is CASSMGVGRGYEQYF. The CDR3 DNA reads TGTGCCAGTAGTATGGGAGTCGGGAGGGGTTACGAGCAGTACTTC.

Only a few counts were recorded for this clone. The chain's CDR3 is CASSFRTPNPLPRDTQYF. The CDR3 coding sequence is TGTGCCAGCAGTTTCAGGACACCAAATCCCTTACCACGGGATACGCAGTATTTT. The V call is TRBV27, the J call TRBJ2-3; D possibly corresponds to TRBD1 (5 bases). Looked up from germline, CDR1 is MNHEY and CDR2 is SMNVEV (reference sequence). This CDR3 region has 18 residues. V gave up 3 bases and J gave up 6 bases, with 25 bases separating them.

The chain uses TRBV29-1 and TRBJ1-2, with TRBD1 matching over 9 bases. The germline CDR1 and CDR2 sequences are SQVTM and ANQGSEA. The CDR3 loop spans 15 amino acids. V gave up 5 bases and J gave up 0 bases; unmatched junction bases: 7. The CDR3 here is CSVNRQGETNYGYTF. The CDR3, as DNA: TGCAGCGTTAATCGACAGGGGGAAACTAACTATGGCTACACCTTC. Based on the CDR3 plus reference TRBV29-1 and TRBJ1-2, the full variable domain is SAVISQKPSRDICQRGTSLTIQCQVDSQVTMMFWYRQQPGQSLTLIATANQGSEATYESGFVIDKFPISRPNLTFSTLTVSNMSPEDSSIYLCSVNRQGETNYGYTFGSGTRLTVV.

J is TRBJ1-2 and V is TRBV4-3; no definite D call. The CDR3 length is 16 residues. CDR1 and CDR2 (germline): LGHNA, YSLEER. Trimming shortened V by 2 bases and J by 0 bases, and 13 bases separated the two germline ends. CDR3 in DNA: TGCGCCAGCAGCCAACTCGTCGTAACCGCTAACTATGGCTACACCTTC. Amino acids: CASSQLVVTANYGYTF.

The J gene is TRBJ1-1, the V gene TRBV27, with a weak D call TRBD1 (5 bases). The CDR3 has 15 residues. Germline CDR1 MNHEY, CDR2 SMNVEV (reference sequence). V lost 4 bases, J lost 1 base, and 13 bases lay in between. The CDR3: CASSSRTHWNTEAFF. DNA of the CDR3: TGTGCCAGCAGTTCCCGGACACATTGGAACACTGAAGCTTTCTTT.

V and J are TRBV29-1 and TRBJ2-2, with D perhaps given as TRBD1 or TRBD2 (5 bases each). This CDR3 is built from 13 residues. Germline values: CDR1 SQVTM, CDR2 ANQGSEA. V shed 7 bases and J shed 0 bases, with 9 bases lying between them. Here the CDR3 DNA reads TGCAGCGGGGGGACGTCGAACACCGGGGAGCTGTTTTTT. Protein product: CSGGTSNTGELFF.

V usage is TRBV4-3 and J usage is TRBJ1-2, with 8 bases that match TRBD1. Trimming removed 0 bases from V and 4 bases from J; junction bases left unmatched: 13. This CDR3 is 18 amino acids long. Germline loops: CDR1 LGHNA, CDR2 YSLEER. The CDR3 loop is CASSQDRATPGGVYGYTF. In nucleotides, the CDR3 is TGCGCCAGCAGCCAAGATCGGGCTACTCCAGGGGGCGTCTATGGCTACACCTTC.

This clone was picked up one time. One end of the junction fails to match germline, which may point to a read error. This chain links TRBV9 with TRBJ2-5; no definite D call. The germline V gene has CDR1 SGDLS and CDR2 YYNGEE. The CDR3 is 11 residues long. CDR3 amino acids: CASSDREIQYF. CDR3 sequence (DNA): TGTGCCAGCAGCGATCGAGAGATCCAGTACTTC. Using reference TRBV9 and TRBJ2-5 for the parts outside the CDR3, the full variable domain is DSGVTQTPKHLITATGQRVTLRCSPRSGDLSVYWYQQSLDQGLQFLIQYYNGEERAKGNILERFSAQQFPDLHSELNLSSLELGDSALYFCASSDREIQYFGPGTRLLVL.

This clone came up once. The rearrangement uses TRBV7-2 and TRBJ2-7, with 11 bases identical to TRBD2. V trimming: 5 bases; J trimming: 3 bases; junction bases outside the gene matches: 18. The CDR3 loop spans 19 amino acids. Per germline, CDR1 SGHTA and CDR2 FQGNSA. CDR3 DNA: TGTGCCAGCAGCCCCCCCGGCGGGGGGCTAGCGGGAGGTGACTACGAGCAGTACTTC. This gives the protein CASSPPGGGLAGGDYEQYF.

The chain combines TRBV6-6 with TRBJ1-5, with D unresolved. Germline V gives CDR1 MNHNY, CDR2 SVGAGI (reference sequence). Trimming took 4 bases from V and 4 from J, leaving 14 bases between them. This CDR3 has 15 residues. CDR3 region: CASSFNGWENQPQHF. The CDR3 nucleotides read TGTGCCAGCAGTTTCAATGGGTGGGAGAATCAGCCCCAGCATTTT.

The chain recombines TRBV27 with TRBJ1-5; no reliable D call. The V end lost 4 bases, the J end lost 2 bases, and 18 bases lay between the germline ends. This CDR3 comprises 17 residues. CDR1 and CDR2 (germline): MNHEY, SMNVEV (reference sequence). CDR3 in DNA: TGTGCCAGCAGTTCCGCCATCGGGGTTATAGGCAATCAGCCCCAGCATTTT. It yields the protein CASSSAIGVIGNQPQHF.

Comment on this clone: The same CDR3 also results from other DNA sequences found in this sample. V gene TRBV14 combines with J gene TRBJ2-7; D gene ambiguous. Germline lookup yields CDR1 SGHDN and CDR2 FVKESK. This CDR3 spans 12 amino acids. The V gene lost 0 bases and the J gene lost 4 bases, with 4 bases spanning the gap. The CDR3 sequence: CASSQEGYEQYF. CDR3 in DNA: TGTGCCAGCAGCCAAGAAGGATACGAGCAGTACTTC.

This sequence joins TRBV7-3 and TRBJ2-1; a possible D gene is TRBD1 (6 bases). V was cut by 5 bases and J by 7 bases, with 12 bases left in between. Germline V lookup: CDR1 SGHTA, CDR2 FQGTGA. The CDR3 is 13 residues long. DNA for the CDR3: TGTGCCAGCAGCCCAGGGGCGCGGAATGAGCAGTTCTTC. This translates into CASSPGARNEQFF.

The chain employs TRBV5-4 and TRBJ1-1; the D is unclear. The CDR3 runs to 16 residues. Germline values: CDR1 SGHNT, CDR2 YYREEE (reference sequence). The germline V and J ends were trimmed by 7 bases and 1 base, with 20 bases remaining between them. CDR3 loop: CASAGRSHQGNTEAFF. The CDR3, as DNA: TGTGCCAGCGCCGGTAGGTCCCATCAAGGGAACACTGAAGCTTTCTTT.

The V and J genes are TRBV28 and TRBJ2-1; possibly TRBD2 for D (6 bases). Germline lookup yields CDR1 MDHEN and CDR2 SYDVKM. This CDR3 is 13 amino acids long. Trimming cost V 7 bases and J 4 bases, with 11 bases left between them. CDR3: CASTPAGYNEQFF. The DNA for the CDR3 is TGTGCCAGCACCCCGGCGGGGTACAATGAGCAGTTCTTC.

The count of this clone is one. The rearrangement uses TRBV4-2 and TRBJ2-1; 7 bases are a match to TRBD1. Losses at the gene ends were 2 bases for V and 1 base for J; bases not matched to a gene: 5. The CDR3 covers 16 residues. Germline CDR1 LGHNA, CDR2 YNFKEQ. CDR3 amino acids: CASSQLTGVSYNEQFF. For the CDR3, the DNA is TGTGCCAGCAGCCAACTTACAGGGGTTTCCTACAATGAGCAGTTCTTC.

This rearrangement joins TRBV2 to TRBJ2-7; D is unresolved. This CDR3 comprises 13 residues. V was shortened by 11 bases and J by 1 base, with 15 bases between the two germline ends. Germline loops: CDR1 SNHLY, CDR2 FYNNEI. This CDR3 is CACKSGQSYEQYF. The CDR3 DNA sequence: TGTGCCTGCAAATCGGGCCAATCCTACGAGCAGTACTTC.

The chain has TRBV5-1 and TRBJ2-7; D is perhaps TRBD1 (5 bases). V shed 5 bases and J shed 1 base, with 22 bases lying between them. Per the germline V gene, CDR1 is SGHRS and CDR2 is YFSETQ. CDR3 length equals 17 residues. The CDR3 here is CASSEYQSDTTSYEQYF. CDR3 DNA: TGCGCCAGCAGTGAATACCAATCGGACACCACTTCCTACGAGCAGTACTTC.

The sample holds one count of this clone. The J gene is TRBJ2-7, the V gene TRBV7-8; 7 bases align to TRBD2. The CDR3 runs to 16 residues. The germline V gene encodes CDR1 SGHVS and CDR2 FQNEAQ. J lost 7 bases, V lost 1 base, and 13 bases had no gene match. The CDR3 here is CASSLVGGDYPWEQYF. The CDR3 region has the DNA TGTGCCAGCAGCTTAGTAGGAGGGGACTACCCCTGGGAGCAGTACTTC.

The chain links TRBV16 to TRBJ1-5; D is uncertain. This CDR3 comprises 15 residues. V lost 0 bases and J 0 bases, leaving 6 bases between the germline ends. Germline CDR1 is KGHSY and CDR2 is FQNENV. The CDR3 is CASSQSRNSNQPQHF. The CDR3 nucleotides are TGTGCCAGCAGCCAATCTCGCAATAGCAATCAGCCCCAGCATTTT.